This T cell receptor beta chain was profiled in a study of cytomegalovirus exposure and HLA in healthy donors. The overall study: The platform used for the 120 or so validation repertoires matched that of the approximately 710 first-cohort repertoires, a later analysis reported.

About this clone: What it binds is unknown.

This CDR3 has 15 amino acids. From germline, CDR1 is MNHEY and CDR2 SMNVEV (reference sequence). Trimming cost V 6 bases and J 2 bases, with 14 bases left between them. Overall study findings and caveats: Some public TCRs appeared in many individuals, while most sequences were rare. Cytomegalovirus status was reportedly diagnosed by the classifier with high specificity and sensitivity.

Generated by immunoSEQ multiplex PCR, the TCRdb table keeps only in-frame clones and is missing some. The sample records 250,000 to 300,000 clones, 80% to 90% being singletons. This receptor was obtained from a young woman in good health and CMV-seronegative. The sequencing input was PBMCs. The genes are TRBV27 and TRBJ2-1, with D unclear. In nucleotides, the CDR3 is TGTGCCAGCAGCTCACCTAGTTTGACCTACAATGAGCAGTTCTTC. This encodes CASSSPSLTYNEQFF.